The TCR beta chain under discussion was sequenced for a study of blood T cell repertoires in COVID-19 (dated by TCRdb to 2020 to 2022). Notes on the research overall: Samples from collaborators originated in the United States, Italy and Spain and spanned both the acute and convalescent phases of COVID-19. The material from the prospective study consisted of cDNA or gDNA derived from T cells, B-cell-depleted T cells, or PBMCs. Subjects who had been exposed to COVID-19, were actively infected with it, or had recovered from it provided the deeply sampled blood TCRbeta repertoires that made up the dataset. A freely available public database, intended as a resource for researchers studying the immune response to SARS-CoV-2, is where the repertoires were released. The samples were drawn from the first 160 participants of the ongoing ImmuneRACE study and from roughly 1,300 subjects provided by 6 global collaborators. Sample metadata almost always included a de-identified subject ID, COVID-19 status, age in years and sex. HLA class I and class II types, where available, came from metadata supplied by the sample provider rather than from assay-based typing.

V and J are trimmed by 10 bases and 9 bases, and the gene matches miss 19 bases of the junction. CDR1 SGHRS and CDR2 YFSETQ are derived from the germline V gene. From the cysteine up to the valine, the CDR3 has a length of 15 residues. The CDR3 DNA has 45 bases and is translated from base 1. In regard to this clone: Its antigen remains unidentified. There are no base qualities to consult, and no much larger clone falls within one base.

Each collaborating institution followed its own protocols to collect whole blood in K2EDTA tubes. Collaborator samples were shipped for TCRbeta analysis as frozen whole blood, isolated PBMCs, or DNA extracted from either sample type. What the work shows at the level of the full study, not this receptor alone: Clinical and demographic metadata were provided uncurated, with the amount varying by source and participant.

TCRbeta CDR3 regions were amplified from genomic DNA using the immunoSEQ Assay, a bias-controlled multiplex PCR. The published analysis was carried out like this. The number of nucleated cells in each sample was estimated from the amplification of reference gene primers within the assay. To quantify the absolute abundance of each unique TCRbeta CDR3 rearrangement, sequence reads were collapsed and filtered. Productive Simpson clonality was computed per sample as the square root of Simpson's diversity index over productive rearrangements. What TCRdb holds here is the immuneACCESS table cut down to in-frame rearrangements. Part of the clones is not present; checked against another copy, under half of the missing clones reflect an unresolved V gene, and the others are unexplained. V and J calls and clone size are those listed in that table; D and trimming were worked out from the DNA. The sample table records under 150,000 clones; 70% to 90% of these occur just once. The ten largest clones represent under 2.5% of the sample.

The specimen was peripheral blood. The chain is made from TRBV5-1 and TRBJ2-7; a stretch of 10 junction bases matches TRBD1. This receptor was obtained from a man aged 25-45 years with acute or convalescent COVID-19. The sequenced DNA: TGCGCCCTAAGCTTGGGGGACAGGGGAGGGCGATTGCAGTACGTC. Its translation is CALSLGDRGGRLQYV.